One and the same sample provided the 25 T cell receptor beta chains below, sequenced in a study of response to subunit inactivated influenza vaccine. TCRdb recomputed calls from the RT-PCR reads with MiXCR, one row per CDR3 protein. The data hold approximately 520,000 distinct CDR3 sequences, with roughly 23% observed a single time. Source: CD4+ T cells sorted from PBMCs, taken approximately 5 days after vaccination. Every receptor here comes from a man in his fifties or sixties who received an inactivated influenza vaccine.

Here the CDR3 DNA reads TGCGCCAGCAGCCGCTGGGACAGGGGCAATTCACCCCTCCACTTT. Its translation is CASSRWDRGNSPLHF. V usage is TRBV5-1 and J usage is TRBJ1-6, with 10 bases lining up with TRBD1. J was trimmed by 7 bases and V by 4 bases; bases with no gene match: 5. Looked up from germline, CDR1 is SGHRS and CDR2 is YFSETQ. The CDR3 length is 15 residues.

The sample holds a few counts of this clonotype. Here the CDR3 DNA reads TGTGCCAGCAGATCAGGGACAGGCCACTATGGCTACACCTTC. This sequence encodes CASRSGTGHYGYTF. The V and J genes are TRBV28 and TRBJ1-2; TRBD1 aligns across 8 bases. The CDR3 totals 14 residues. V shed 6 bases and J 3 bases; nucleotides not matched to a gene: 6. Germline CDR1 MDHEN, CDR2 SYDVKM.

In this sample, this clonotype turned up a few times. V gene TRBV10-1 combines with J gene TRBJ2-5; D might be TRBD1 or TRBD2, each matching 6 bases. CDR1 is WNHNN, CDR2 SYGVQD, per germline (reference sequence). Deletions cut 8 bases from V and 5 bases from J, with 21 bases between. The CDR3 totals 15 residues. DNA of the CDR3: TGCGCCAGCCCCAACGGGGGCCTGTTGGTGGAGACCCAGTACTTC. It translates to CASPNGGLLVETQYF.

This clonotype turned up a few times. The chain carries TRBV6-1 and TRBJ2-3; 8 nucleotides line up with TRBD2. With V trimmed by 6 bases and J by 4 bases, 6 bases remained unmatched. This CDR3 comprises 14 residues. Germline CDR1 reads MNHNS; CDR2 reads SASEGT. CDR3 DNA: TGTGCCAGCAGGCTAGCGGGTGGGGCAGATACGCAGTATTTT. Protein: CASRLAGGADTQYF.

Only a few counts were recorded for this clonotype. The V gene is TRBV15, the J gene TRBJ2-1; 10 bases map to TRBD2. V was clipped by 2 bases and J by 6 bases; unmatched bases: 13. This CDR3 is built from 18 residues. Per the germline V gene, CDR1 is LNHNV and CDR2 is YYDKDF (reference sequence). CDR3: CATSRPTAGGPYFNEQFF. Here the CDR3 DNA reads TGTGCCACCAGCAGACCAACAGCGGGAGGGCCATACTTCAATGAGCAGTTCTTC.

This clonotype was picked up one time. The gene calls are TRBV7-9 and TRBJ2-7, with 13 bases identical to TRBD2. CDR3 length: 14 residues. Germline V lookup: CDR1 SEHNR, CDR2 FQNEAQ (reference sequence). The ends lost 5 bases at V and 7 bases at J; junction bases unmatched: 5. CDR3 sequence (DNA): TGTGCCAGCAGCCGGACTAGCGGGGGCACGGAGCAGTACTTC. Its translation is CASSRTSGGTEQYF. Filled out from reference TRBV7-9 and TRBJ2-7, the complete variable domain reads DTGVSQNPRHKITKRGQNVTFRCDPISEHNRLYWYRQTLGQGPEFLTYFQNEAQLEKSRLLSDRFSAERPKGSFSTLEIQRTEQGDSAMYLCASSRTSGGTEQYFGPGTRLTVT.

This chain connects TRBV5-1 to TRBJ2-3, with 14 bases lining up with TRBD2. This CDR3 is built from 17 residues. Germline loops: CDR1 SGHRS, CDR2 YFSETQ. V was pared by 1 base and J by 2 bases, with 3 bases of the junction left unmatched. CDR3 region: CASSLRTSGGLTDTQYF. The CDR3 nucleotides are TGCGCCAGCAGCTTGCGGACTAGCGGGGGGCTCACAGATACGCAGTATTTT.

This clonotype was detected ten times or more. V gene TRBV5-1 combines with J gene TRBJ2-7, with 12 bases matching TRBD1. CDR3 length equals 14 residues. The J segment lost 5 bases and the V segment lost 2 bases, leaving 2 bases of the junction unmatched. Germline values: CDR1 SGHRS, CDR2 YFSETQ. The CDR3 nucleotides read TGCGCCAGCAGCTTCGGGACAGGGGGCCACGAGCAGTACTTC. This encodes CASSFGTGGHEQYF.

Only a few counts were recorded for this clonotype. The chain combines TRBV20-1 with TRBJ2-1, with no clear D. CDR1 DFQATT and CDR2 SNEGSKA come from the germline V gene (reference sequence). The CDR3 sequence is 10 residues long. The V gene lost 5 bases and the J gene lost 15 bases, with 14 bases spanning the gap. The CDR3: CSALLRYPFF. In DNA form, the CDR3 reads TGCAGTGCTCTATTGCGATATCCGTTCTTC.

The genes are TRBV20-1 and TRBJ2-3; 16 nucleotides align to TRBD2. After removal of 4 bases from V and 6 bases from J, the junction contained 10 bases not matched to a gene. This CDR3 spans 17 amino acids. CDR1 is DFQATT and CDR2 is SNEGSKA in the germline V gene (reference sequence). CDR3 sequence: CSANSGTSGGATDTQYF. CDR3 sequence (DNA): TGCAGTGCTAACTCCGGGACTAGCGGGGGGGCCACGGATACGCAGTATTTT.

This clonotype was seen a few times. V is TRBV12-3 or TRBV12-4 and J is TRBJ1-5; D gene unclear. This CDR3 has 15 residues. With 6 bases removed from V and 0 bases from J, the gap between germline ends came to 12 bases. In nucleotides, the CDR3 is TGTGCCAGCAGCAAAACAAGAGATAGCAATCAGCCCCAGCATTTT. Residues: CASSKTRDSNQPQHF.

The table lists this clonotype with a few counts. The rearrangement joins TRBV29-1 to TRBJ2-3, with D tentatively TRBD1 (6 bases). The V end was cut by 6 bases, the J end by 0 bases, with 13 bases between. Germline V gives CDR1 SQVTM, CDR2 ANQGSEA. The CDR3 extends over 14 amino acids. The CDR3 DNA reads TGCAGCGTCGAACAGGGCTCTAGCACAGATACGCAGTATTTT. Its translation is CSVEQGSSTDTQYF.

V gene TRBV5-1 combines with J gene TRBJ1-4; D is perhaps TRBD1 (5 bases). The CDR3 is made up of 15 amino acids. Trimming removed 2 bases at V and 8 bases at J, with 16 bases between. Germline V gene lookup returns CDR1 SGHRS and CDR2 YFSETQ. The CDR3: CASSLLGTSEEKLFF. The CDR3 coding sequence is TGCGCCAGCAGCTTACTCGGGACTTCCGAAGAAAAACTGTTTTTT.

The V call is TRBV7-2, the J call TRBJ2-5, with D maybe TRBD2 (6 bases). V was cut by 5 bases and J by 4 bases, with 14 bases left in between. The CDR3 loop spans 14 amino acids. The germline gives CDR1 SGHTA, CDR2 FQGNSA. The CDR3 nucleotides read TGTGCCAGCAGCAACTTAGTGGGGGGAGAGACCCAGTACTTC. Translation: CASSNLVGGETQYF. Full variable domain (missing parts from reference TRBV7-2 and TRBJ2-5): GAGVSQSPSNKVTEKGKDVELRCDPISGHTALYWYRQSLGQGLEFLIYFQGNSAPDKSGLPSDRFSAERTGGSVSTLTIQRTQQEDSAVYLCASSNLVGGETQYFGPGTRLLVL.

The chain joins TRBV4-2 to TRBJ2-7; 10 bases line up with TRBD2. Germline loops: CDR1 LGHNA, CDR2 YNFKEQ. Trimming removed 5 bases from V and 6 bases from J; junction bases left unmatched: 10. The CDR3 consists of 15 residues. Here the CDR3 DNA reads TGTGCCAGCAGCGAAAGCGGGGGGGCCCACCTCGAGCAGTACTTC. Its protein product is CASSESGGAHLEQYF.

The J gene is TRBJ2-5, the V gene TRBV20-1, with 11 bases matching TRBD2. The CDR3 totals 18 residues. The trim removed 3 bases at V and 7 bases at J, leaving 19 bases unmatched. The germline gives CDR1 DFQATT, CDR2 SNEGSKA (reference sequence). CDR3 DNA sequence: TGCAGTGCTAGGCCGGAGTGGGCTAGCGGGAGGCGCGGGGGGACCCAGTACTTC. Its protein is CSARPEWASGRRGGTQYF.

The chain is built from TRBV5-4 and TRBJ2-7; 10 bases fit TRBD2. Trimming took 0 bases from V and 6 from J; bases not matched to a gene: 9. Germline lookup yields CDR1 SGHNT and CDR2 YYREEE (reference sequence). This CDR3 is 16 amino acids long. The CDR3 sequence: CASSLVGLAGVREQYF. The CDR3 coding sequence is TGTGCCAGCAGCTTGGTCGGGCTAGCGGGAGTTCGCGAGCAGTACTTC.

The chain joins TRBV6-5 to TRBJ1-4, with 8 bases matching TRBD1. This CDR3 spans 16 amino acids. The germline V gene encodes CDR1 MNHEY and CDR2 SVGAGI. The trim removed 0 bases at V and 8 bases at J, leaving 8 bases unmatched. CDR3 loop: CASSYSPQGAREKLFF. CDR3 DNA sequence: TGTGCCAGCAGTTACTCCCCTCAGGGGGCTAGGGAAAAACTGTTTTTT.

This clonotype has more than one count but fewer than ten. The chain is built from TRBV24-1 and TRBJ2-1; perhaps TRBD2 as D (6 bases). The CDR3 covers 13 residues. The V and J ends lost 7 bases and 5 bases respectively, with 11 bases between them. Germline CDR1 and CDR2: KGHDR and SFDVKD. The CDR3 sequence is CATRSGLDNEQFF. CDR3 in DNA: TGTGCCACCAGAAGCGGGTTAGACAATGAGCAGTTCTTC.

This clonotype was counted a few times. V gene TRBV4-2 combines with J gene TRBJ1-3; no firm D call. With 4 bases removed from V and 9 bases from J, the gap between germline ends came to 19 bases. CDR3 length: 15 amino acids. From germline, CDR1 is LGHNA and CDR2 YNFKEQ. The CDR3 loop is CASSLDAALGSTIYF. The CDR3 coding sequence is TGTGCCAGCAGCCTGGATGCCGCCTTGGGATCCACCATATATTTT.

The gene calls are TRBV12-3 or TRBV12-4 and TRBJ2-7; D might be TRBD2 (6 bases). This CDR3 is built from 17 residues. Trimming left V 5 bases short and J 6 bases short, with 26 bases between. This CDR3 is CASSPDRRITSSLEQYF. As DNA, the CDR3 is TGTGCCAGCAGTCCCGACCGCCGCATAACTAGCTCCCTCGAGCAGTACTTC.

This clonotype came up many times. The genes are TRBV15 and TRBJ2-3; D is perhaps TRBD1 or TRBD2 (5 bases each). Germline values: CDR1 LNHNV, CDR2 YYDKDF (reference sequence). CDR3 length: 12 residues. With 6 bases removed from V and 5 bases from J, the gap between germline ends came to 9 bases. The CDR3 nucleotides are TGTGCCACCAGGGGGACGATAGATACGCAGTATTTT. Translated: CATRGTIDTQYF.

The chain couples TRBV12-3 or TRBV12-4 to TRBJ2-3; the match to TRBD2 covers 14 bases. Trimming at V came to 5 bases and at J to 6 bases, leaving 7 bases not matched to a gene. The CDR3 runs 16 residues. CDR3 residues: CASSLYWTSGRDTQYF. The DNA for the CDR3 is TGTGCCAGCAGTCTTTACTGGACTAGCGGGAGGGATACGCAGTATTTT.

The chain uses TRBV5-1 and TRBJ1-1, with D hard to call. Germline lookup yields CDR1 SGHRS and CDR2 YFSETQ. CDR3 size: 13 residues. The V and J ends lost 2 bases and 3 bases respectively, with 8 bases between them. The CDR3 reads CASSFSADTEAFF. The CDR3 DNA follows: TGCGCCAGCAGCTTCAGTGCCGACACTGAAGCTTTCTTT.

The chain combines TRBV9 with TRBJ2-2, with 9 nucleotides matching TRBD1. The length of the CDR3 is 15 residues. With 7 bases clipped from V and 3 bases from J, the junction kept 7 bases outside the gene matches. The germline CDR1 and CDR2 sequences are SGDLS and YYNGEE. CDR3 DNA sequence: TGTGCCAGCGCGTGGGGACAGGGAGACACCGGGGAGCTGTTTTTT. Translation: CASAWGQGDTGELFF.